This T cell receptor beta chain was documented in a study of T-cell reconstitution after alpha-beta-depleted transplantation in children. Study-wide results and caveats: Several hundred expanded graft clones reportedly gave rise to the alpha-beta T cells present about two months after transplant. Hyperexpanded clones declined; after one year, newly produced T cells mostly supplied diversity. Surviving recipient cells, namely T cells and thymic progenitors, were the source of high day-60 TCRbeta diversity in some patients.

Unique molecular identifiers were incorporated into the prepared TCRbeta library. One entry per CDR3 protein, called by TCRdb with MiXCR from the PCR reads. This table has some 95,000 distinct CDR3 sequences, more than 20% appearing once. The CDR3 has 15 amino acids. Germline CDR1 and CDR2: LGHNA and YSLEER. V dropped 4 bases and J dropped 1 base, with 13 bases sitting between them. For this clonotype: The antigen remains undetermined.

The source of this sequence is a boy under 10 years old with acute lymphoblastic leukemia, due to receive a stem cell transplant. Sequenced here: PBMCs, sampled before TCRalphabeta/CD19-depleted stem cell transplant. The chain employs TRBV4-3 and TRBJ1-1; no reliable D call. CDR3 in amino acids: CASSPGRPANTEAFF. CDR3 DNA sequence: TGCGCCAGCAGCCCCGGACGGCCCGCGAACACTGAAGCTTTCTTT.